This T cell receptor beta chain appears in the sequencing data of a study of blood T cell repertoires in COVID-19. Study-wide context: The study drew acute and convalescent COVID-19 samples from the United States, Italy and Spain. PBMCs, B-cell-depleted T cells, or T cells provided the cDNA or gDNA that made up the material.

In the original workflow: Reference gene primer amplification yielded estimated nucleated cell counts. Assay: immunoSEQ multiplex PCR; the TCRdb copy retains only in-frame clones and omits some. V, J and clone size are those of that table, while D and trimming were read from the DNA. The sample has 270,000 or so clones, roughly 89% seen once. This TCR derives from a woman between 40 and 55 years old who had recovered from COVID-19. Sequencing input: peripheral blood.

CDR3: CASSVGTWGVDSEQYF. Written as DNA, the CDR3 is TGTGCCAGTAGTGTCGGGACTTGGGGGGTCGATAGCGAGCAGTACTTC. The V gene is TRBV19, the J gene TRBJ2-7; a possible D gene is TRBD2 (6 bases). The CDR3 contains 16 residues. Germline values: CDR1 LNHDA, CDR2 SQIVND (reference sequence). V was pared by 5 bases and J by 6 bases, with 23 bases between.